This is a list of T cell receptor beta chains from one sample in a study of T cell responses to AZD1222 COVID-19 vaccine. The repertoire was sequenced with immunoSEQ multiplex PCR; TCRdb's copy has only in-frame clones and lacks some. This table has about 84,000 clones, roughly 85% appearing once. The source was peripheral blood, collected on day 0 of AZD1222 vaccination. The receptors shown here come from an adult in good health. CDR3s include the opening cysteine and the closing phenylalanine or tryptophan. Size values are once, few and many counts, or a class for expanded clones, and some rows have none.

12,TRBJ1-1,TRBV19,few,CASSWTGAEAFF
15,TRBJ1-4,TRBV18,-,CASSPTETGREKLFF
12,TRBJ1-5,TRBV6-6,-,CASSYLSQPQHF
16,TRBJ2-3,TRBV5-1,-,CASSSASGTSPDTQYF
13,TRBJ2-2,TRBV15,-,CATRGSGTGELFF
14,TRBJ1-4,TRBV6-5,once,CASRAPGGYEKLFF
17,TRBJ1-2,TRBV6-6,few,CASSPRGARGSNYGYTF
13,TRBJ2-2,TRBV7-3,-,CASSSPITGELFF
17,TRBJ2-1,TRBV21-1,-,CASSDRTGPGAYNEQFF
13,TRBJ1-1,TRBV19,-,CASGFRMNTEAFF
11,TRBJ2-3,TRBV19,-,CASSRTDTQYF
13,TRBJ2-1,TRBV18,-,CASSANRDSEQFF
15,TRBJ1-2,TRBV5-6,-,CASTTLLTVNYGYTF
14,TRBJ1-3,TRBV18,-,CASSRDRDGNTIYF
16,TRBJ1-1,TRBV25-1,-,CASSEYNSGRNTEAFF
13,TRBJ1-1,TRBV6-4,-,CASSSQENTEAFF
15,TRBJ1-5,TRBV27,-,CASTSRQGGGQPQHF
19,TRBJ2-3,TRBV29-1,-,CSVEDLGSGSGFPTDTQYF
14,TRBJ1-2,TRBV2,-,CASSEIRDLYGYTF
13,TRBJ2-1,TRBV11-1,once,CASSTSGSNEQFF
15,TRBJ2-1,TRBV21-1,-,CARRRLLCCYNEQFF
18,TRBJ1-4,TRBV4-1,once,CASSQGRGLTSTNEKLFF
15,TRBJ2-1,TRBV19,once,CASRLNLAGDNEQFF
19,TRBJ2-7,TRBV21-1,-,CASSKSGFSGTSRAYEQYF
16,TRBJ1-6,TRBV10-2,once,CASRDRLSSYNSPLHF
12,TRBJ2-1,TRBV6-5,-,CASRGYFNEQFF
14,TRBJ2-3,TRBV9,-,CASSVEVGTDTQYF
14,TRBJ1-6,TRBV7-2,once,CASSLDRDWSPLHF
13,TRBJ2-3,TRBV25-1,-,CASKRGNTDTQYF
14,TRBJ1-5,TRBV27,-,CASSLSYSNQPQHF
17,TRBJ2-7,TRBV18,-,CASSPMGLAGGSGEQYF
17,TRBJ2-3,TRBV2,-,CASSSSLLAGGSDTQYF
14,TRBJ2-5,TRBV2,-,CASSLTWLQETQYF
13,TRBJ1-1,TRBV7-9,-,CASSLFGNTEAFF
17,TRBJ2-7,TRBV10-1,-,CASSESIVCSGSYEQYF
16,TRBJ2-3,TRBV5-1,-,CASSLAEREAGDTQYF
16,TRBJ2-1,TRBV9,-,CASSALGPSSYNEQFF
16,TRBJ2-7,TRBV7-6,-,CASSLGPSSGRYEQYF
10,TRBJ1-6,TRBV25-1,-,CASNNSPLHF
12,TRBJ2-2,TRBV9,-,CASSVLDGELFF
16,TRBJ2-2,TRBV24-1,-,CATSDLGRANTGELFF
15,TRBJ1-6,TRBV6-5,once,CASSYRGGYNSPLHF
14,TRBJ2-7,TRBV6-5,-,CASRLTGGPYEQYF
14,TRBJ2-1,TRBV28,-,CASSLYRQYNEQFF
12,TRBJ2-1,TRBV28,-,CASSLSVYEQFF
14,TRBJ2-7,TRBV6-5,-,CASRGLAGAIEQYF
15,TRBJ1-4,TRBV18,-,CASSRGGHQNEKLFF
10,TRBJ1-6,TRBV20-1,-,CSATNSPLHF
14,TRBJ2-1,TRBV11-3,-,CASSLTGLYNEQFF